This T cell receptor (beta chain) was sequenced for a study of chronic HIV infection and antiretroviral therapy. The CDR3 contains 12 residues. Trimming took 5 bases from V and 3 from J; bases not matched to a gene: 2. Germline V gene sequence: CDR1 DFQATT, CDR2 SNEGSKA (reference sequence). From the 5' RACE reads, TCRdb called clonotypes with MiXCR, one entry per CDR3 protein. The profile shows 45,000 to 60,000 distinct CDR3 sequences, 19% of them singletons. This clonotype was observed many times. The TCR was taken from an adult who had HIV and had not received antiretroviral therapy, or was an uninfected healthy control (not recorded which). The chain carries TRBV20-1 and TRBJ2-3; 7 bases map to TRBD1. The sequenced material came from peripheral blood. The chain's CDR3 is CSAETGTDTQYF. For the CDR3, the DNA is TGCAGTGCTGAGACAGGGACAGATACGCAGTATTTT.